This TCR beta chain came from a study of blood T cell repertoires in COVID-19. Per germline, CDR1 SGHTA and CDR2 FQGTGA. The CDR3 covers 12 residues. V gave up 5 bases and J gave up 6 bases; unmatched junction bases: 1. Assay used: immunoSEQ multiplex PCR; TCRdb lists only in-frame clones, some missing. The sample includes about 380,000 clones, 85% of them seen just once. J is TRBJ2-1 and V is TRBV7-3; the match to TRBD2 covers 7 bases. Specimen: peripheral blood. The clonotype originates from a young woman with acute or convalescent COVID-19. The CDR3 DNA is TGTGCCAGCAGCCCGGGGGGCAATGAGCAGTTCTTC. Translation gives CASSPGGNEQFF.